This record looks at one TCR beta chain sequence and its context. In the authors' workflow: Counts of nucleated cells, estimated from reference gene primer amplification, were obtained. The protocol was immunoSEQ multiplex PCR, while the TCRdb copy is restricted to in-frame clones and leaves out a portion. V and J calls and clone size are as listed in that table; D and trimming were resolved from the DNA. The sample records hundreds of thousands of clones, 88% being singletons. The data belong to a study of blood T cell repertoires in COVID-19. Whole-study context: Whether acute or convalescent, the COVID-19 samples came from the United States, Italy and Spain. T cells, B-cell-depleted T cells, or PBMCs supplied cDNA or gDNA.

The TCR sequence derives from a human donor in a cohort sampled during active COVID-19. The material sequenced was peripheral blood.

CDR3 residues: CASSLPTSGSGEDTQYF. DNA of the CDR3: TGTGCCAGCAGCTTACCTACTAGCGGGAGTGGTGAAGATACGCAGTATTTT. V gene TRBV7-2 combines with J gene TRBJ2-3; 11 positions match TRBD2. Germline V CDR1 and CDR2: SGHTA, FQGNSA. The CDR3 is 17 residues long. Trimming cost V 2 bases and J 5 bases; bases outside gene matches: 9. The full variable domain, its missing parts supplied by reference TRBV7-2 and TRBJ2-3, is GAGVSQSPSNKVTEKGKDVELRCDPISGHTALYWYRQSLGQGLEFLIYFQGNSAPDKSGLPSDRFSAERTGGSVSTLTIQRTQQEDSAVYLCASSLPTSGSGEDTQYFGPGTRLTVL.